These T cell receptor beta chains were read from a single sample in a study of T cell responses to AZD1222 COVID-19 vaccine. Only in-frame clones appear in the TCRdb table, and some are missing; sequencing was by immunoSEQ multiplex PCR. The table lists roughly 100,000 clones, around 91% of them singletons. The sequences come from peripheral blood, collected on day 0 of AZD1222 vaccination. Receptor source: an adult in good health. Each CDR3 is given with its conserved first and last residue. D genes are given only for firm matches. Part of the rows lack a size; the others show once, few, many or a class for expanded clones.

clone_size	v_call	d_call	j_call	cdr3_nt	cdr3_aa
once	TRBV2	TRBD2	TRBJ2-1	TGTGCCAGAGACCCCGGGACTAGCGCCTTAGGAAACAGCAATGAGCAGTTCTTC	CARDPGTSALGNSNEQFF
NA	TRBV30	NA	TRBJ1-3	TGTGCCTGGGGAGTCGACAGCAGCTCTGGAAACACCATATATTTT	CAWGVDSSSGNTIYF
NA	TRBV15	TRBD1	TRBJ1-3	TGTGCCACCAGCCAAGGGACAGTCTCTGGAAACACCATATATTTT	CATSQGTVSGNTIYF
NA	TRBV6-5	NA	TRBJ1-1	TGTGCCAGCACTCCGGGGGGGAGGAGGACTGAAGCTTTCTTT	CASTPGGRRTEAFF
NA	TRBV6-5	TRBD1	TRBJ1-2	TGTGCCAGCAGTTACTTTAGACAGGGGGGAAATGGCTACACCTTC	CASSYFRQGGNGYTF
NA	TRBV3-1/TRBV3-2	TRBD1	TRBJ2-5	TGTGCCAGCACCACAGGGGGCCAAGAGACCCAGTACTTC	CASTTGGQETQYF
NA	TRBV4-2	TRBD2	TRBJ2-7	TGTGCCAGCAGCCCACACATCGTACGCGGGAGCTCCTACGAGCAGTACTTC	CASSPHIVRGSSYEQYF
NA	TRBV6-4	NA	TRBJ1-2	TGTGCCAGCAGTGCCCGGGTAGGCTATGGCTACACCTTC	CASSARVGYGYTF
NA	TRBV13	NA	TRBJ2-1	TGTGCCAGCAGCCTGACAGCATCACCCGGGGATGAGCAGTTCTTC	CASSLTASPGDEQFF
NA	TRBV7-3	NA	TRBJ1-1	TGTGCCAGCAGCTCTCAGACGATTGCGAACACTGAAGCTTTCTTT	CASSSQTIANTEAFF
NA	TRBV7-9	NA	TRBJ2-5	TGTGCCAGCAGCTTGGGGGGCGGAGGAGAGACCCAGTACTTC	CASSLGGGGETQYF
once	TRBV18	NA	TRBJ2-1	TGTGCCAGCTCACCACCTAGCACCTACATTGGGAATGAGCAGTTCTTC	CASSPPSTYIGNEQFF
NA	TRBV6-6	NA	TRBJ2-7	TGTGCCAGCAGTTACACGGACGCCGTGGGGTACGAGCAGTACTTC	CASSYTDAVGYEQYF
once	TRBV9	TRBD1	TRBJ1-4	TGTGCCAGCAGCCACAATCCGGGACAGGTCTCGGTAGGGAATGAAAAACTGTTTTTT	CASSHNPGQVSVGNEKLFF
NA	TRBV5-4	TRBD1	TRBJ1-6	TGTGCCAGCAGCGGGGCCCGACAGGGTGGGAATTCACCCCTCCACTTT	CASSGARQGGNSPLHF
NA	TRBV11-2	TRBD1	TRBJ2-2	TGTGCCAGCACCCGCCTTATGACAGGGCTGGCCGGGGAGCTGTTTTTT	CASTRLMTGLAGELFF
NA	TRBV28	NA	TRBJ2-1	TGTGCCAGCAGCCCAGCGGTATACAATGAGCAGTTCTTC	CASSPAVYNEQFF
NA	TRBV19	TRBD1	TRBJ1-1	TGTGCCACTTCGGGACAGTTGAACACTGAAGCTTTCTTT	CATSGQLNTEAFF
NA	TRBV7-2	NA	TRBJ2-7	TGTGCCAGCAGCTTAGGGGGACTCGAGCAGTACTTC	CASSLGGLEQYF
NA	TRBV19	TRBD1	TRBJ1-5	TGTGCCAGTAGTACGGGGGGGACAGGCCATCAGCCCCAGCATTTT	CASSTGGTGHQPQHF
NA	TRBV28	NA	TRBJ1-4	TGTGCCAGCAGTTTATGGGAGGGACGGGAAAAACTGTTTTTT	CASSLWEGREKLFF
few	TRBV19	NA	TRBJ2-3	TGTGCCAGTGGCGACAGACGGCCCCCGTATACGCAGTATTTT	CASGDRRPPYTQYF
NA	TRBV28	TRBD1	TRBJ1-3	TGTGCCAGCCGGGAACAGGGGGCAAAAGGAAACACCATATATTTT	CASREQGAKGNTIYF
NA	TRBV11-2	NA	TRBJ2-1	TGTGCCAGCAGCCACGGGTACAATGAGCAGTTCTTC	CASSHGYNEQFF